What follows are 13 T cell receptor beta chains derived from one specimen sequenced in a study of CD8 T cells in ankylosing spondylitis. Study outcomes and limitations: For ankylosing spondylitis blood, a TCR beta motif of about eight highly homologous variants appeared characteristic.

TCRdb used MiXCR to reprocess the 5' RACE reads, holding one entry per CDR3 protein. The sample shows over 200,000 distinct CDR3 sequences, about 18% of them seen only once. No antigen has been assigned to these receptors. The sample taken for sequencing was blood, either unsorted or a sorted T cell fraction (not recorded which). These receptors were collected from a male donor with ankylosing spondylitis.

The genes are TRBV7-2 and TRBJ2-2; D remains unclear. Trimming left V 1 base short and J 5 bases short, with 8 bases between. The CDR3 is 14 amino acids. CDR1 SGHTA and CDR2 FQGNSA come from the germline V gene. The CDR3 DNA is TGTGCCAGCAGCTTAGGTGCCGGGACCGGGGAGCTGTTTTTT. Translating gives CASSLGAGTGELFF. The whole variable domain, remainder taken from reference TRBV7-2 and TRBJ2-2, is GAGVSQSPSNKVTEKGKDVELRCDPISGHTALYWYRQSLGQGLEFLIYFQGNSAPDKSGLPSDRFSAERTGGSVSTLTIQRTQQEDSAVYLCASSLGAGTGELFFGEGSRLTVL.

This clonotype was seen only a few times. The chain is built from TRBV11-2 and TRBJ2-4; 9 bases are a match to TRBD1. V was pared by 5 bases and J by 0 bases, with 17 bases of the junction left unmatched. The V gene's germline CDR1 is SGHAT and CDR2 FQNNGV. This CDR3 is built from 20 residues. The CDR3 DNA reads TGTGCCAGCAGCCAATTCACCGGGACAGGGAACACTATAGCCAAAAACATTCAGTACTTC. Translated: CASSQFTGTGNTIAKNIQYF.

In DNA, the CDR3 is TGTGCCAGCAGTTACTCGAACGCGAACACCGGGGAGCTGTTTTTT. Its translation is CASSYSNANTGELFF. The chain couples TRBV6-2 or TRBV6-3 to TRBJ2-2, with no clear D. CDR1 and CDR2 from the germline V gene are MNHEY and SVGEGT. The CDR3 consists of 15 residues. Trimming cost V 0 bases and J 0 bases, with 5 bases left between them.

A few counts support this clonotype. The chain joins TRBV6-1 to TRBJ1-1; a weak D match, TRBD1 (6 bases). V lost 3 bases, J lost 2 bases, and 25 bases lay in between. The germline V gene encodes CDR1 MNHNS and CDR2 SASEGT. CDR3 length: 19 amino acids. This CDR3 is CASSEFLRDTSYYNTEAFF. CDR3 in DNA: TGTGCCAGCAGTGAGTTCCTTAGGGACACCTCCTACTACAACACTGAAGCTTTCTTT.

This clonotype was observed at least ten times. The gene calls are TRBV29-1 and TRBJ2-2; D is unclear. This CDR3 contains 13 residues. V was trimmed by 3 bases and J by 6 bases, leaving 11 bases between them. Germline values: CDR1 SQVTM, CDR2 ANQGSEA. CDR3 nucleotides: TGCAGCGTTGAGTCTTCGAGCCCCGGGGAGCTGTTTTTT. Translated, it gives CSVESSSPGELFF.

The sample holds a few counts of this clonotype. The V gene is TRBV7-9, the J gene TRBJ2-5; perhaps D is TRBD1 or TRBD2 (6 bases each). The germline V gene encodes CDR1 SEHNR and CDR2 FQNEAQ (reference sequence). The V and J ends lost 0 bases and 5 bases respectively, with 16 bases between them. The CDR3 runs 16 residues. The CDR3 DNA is TGTGCCAGCAGCTTAGCAGGGGGGCCCTCGGGGGAGACCCAGTACTTC. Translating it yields CASSLAGGPSGETQYF.

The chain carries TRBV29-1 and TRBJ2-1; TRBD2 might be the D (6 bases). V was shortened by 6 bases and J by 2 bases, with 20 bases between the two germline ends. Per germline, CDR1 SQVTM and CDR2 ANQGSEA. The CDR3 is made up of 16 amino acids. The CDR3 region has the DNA TGCAGCGTGATCAGCGTCCGGGAGCGGGCCTACAATGAGCAGTTCTTC. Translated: CSVISVRERAYNEQFF.

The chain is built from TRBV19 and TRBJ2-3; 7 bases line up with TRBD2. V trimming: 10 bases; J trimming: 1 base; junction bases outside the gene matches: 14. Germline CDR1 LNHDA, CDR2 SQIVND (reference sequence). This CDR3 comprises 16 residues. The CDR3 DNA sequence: TGTGCCACCACTTTGGGGGGGGACGGTGGCACAGATACGCAGTATTTT. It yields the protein CATTLGGDGGTDTQYF.

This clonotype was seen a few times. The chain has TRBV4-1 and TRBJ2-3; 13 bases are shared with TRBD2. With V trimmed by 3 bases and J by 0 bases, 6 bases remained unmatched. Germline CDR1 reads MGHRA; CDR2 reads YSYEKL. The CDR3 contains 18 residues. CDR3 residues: CASSQGLAGPISTDTQYF. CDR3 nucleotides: TGCGCCAGCAGCCAGGGACTAGCGGGACCCATTAGCACAGATACGCAGTATTTT.

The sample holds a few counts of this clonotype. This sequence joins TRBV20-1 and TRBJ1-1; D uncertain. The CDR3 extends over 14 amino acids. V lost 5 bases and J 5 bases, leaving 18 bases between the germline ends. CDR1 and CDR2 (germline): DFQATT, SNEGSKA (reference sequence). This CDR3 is CSAESPFQLTEAFF. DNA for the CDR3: TGCAGTGCTGAAAGTCCCTTCCAGCTGACTGAAGCTTTCTTT.

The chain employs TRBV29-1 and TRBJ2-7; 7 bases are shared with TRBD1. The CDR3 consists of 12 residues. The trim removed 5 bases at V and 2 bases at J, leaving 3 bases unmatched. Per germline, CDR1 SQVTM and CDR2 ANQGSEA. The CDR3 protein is CSVWDSPYEQYF. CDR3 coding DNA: TGCAGCGTTTGGGACAGCCCCTACGAGCAGTACTTC.

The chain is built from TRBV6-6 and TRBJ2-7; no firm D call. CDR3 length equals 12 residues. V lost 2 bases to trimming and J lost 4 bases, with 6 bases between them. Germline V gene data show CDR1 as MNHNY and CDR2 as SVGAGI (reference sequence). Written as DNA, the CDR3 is TGTGCCAGCAGTTACAGGTTTTACGAGCAGTACTTC. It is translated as CASSYRFYEQYF.

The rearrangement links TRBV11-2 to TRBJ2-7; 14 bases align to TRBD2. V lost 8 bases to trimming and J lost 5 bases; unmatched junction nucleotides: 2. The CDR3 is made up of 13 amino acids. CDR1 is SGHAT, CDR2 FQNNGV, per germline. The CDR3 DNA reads TGTGCCAGCGGGACTAGCGGGAGACACGAGCAGTACTTC. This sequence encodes CASGTSGRHEQYF.